The following is a T cell receptor (beta chain) sequence with its context. This entry comes from a study of blood T cell repertoires in COVID-19. About the research overall: Samples of COVID-19 (acute and convalescent) were obtained from the United States, Italy and Spain. Sample material is recorded as cDNA or gDNA derived from T cells, B-cell-depleted T cells, or PBMCs.

Measured with immunoSEQ multiplex PCR; TCRdb has only the in-frame clones, and not every one. Of 92,000 or so clones in the sample, around 88% are singletons; the top ten hold about 0.51%. The ends were cut back, 0 bases at V and 4 bases at J, with 7 bases in the middle. The CDR3 totals 14 residues. Per the germline V gene, CDR1 is KGHSH and CDR2 is LQKENI. V gene TRBV18 combines with J gene TRBJ1-3; the D is unclear. Sequenced sample: peripheral blood. The sequence was collected from a man aged 55 to 70 with acute or convalescent COVID-19. In DNA, the CDR3 is TGTGCCAGCTCACCACCGAGGGCCGGAAACACCATATATTTT. Residues: CASSPPRAGNTIYF. Full variable domain (rest looked up from reference TRBV18 and TRBJ1-3): NAGVMQNPRHLVRRRGQEARLRCSPMKGHSHVYWYRQLPEEGLKFMVYLQKENIIDESGMPKERFSAEFPKEGPSILRIQQVVRGDSAAYFCASSPPRAGNTIYFGEGSWLTVV.